This T cell receptor (beta chain) was observed in a study of sequential checkpoint blockade in melanoma. In the study overall: After both sequences, patients received maintenance nivolumab.

As to treatment: randomized to nivolumab then ipilimumab (arm A) or the reverse (arm B). Measured with immunoSEQ multiplex PCR; TCRdb has only the in-frame clones, and not every one. Counted here are about 3,500 clones, around 43% occurring once; the ten biggest clones make up 40% to 45%. The V segment lost 0 bases and the J segment 8 bases; nucleotides outside the gene matches: 13. CDR1 is SGDLS and CDR2 is YYNGEE in the germline V gene. The CDR3 runs to 16 residues. The chain has TRBV9 and TRBJ1-2; 7 positions agree with TRBD1. The sequences come from CD8+ T cells sorted from blood (inferred from file names), collected from a patient given nivolumab and ipilimumab in sequence. This receptor was taken from a human donor with melanoma. CDR3 sequence (DNA): TGTGCCAGCAGCGTAGGATTGGTCGGGCAGGGGGTAGGCTACACCTTC. This translates into CASSVGLVGQGVGYTF.